The sequence of this T cell receptor (beta chain) was determined in a study of blood T cell repertoires in COVID-19. Only in-frame clones appear in the TCRdb table, and some are missing; sequencing was by immunoSEQ multiplex PCR. The sample yields a few hundred thousand clones, about 82% seen once. What was sequenced was peripheral blood. The clonotype comes from a woman aged 50 to 60 with acute or convalescent COVID-19.

For the CDR3, the DNA is TGTGCCAGCAGCCTGTTGGGGGCTAACACTGAAGCTTTCTTT. Translating gives CASSLLGANTEAFF. The gene calls are TRBV7-2 and TRBJ1-1; maybe TRBD1 (6 bases). The CDR3 is 14 residues long. Germline V gene lookup returns CDR1 SGHTA and CDR2 FQGNSA. Trimming stripped 5 bases from V and 2 bases from J, with 12 bases between.